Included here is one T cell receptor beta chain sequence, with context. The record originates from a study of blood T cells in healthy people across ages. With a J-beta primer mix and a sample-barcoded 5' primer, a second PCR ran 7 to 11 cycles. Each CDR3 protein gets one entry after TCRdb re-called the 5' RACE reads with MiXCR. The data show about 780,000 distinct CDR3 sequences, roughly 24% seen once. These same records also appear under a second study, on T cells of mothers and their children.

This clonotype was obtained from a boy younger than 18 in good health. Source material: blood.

The CDR3 nucleotides are TGCAGTGCTTATTCTCTAGCGGGGGGGCAAGAGACCCAGTACTTC. Translated, it gives CSAYSLAGGQETQYF. The genes are TRBV20-1 and TRBJ2-5; 12 bases fit TRBD2. The V segment lost 5 bases and the J segment 2 bases; nucleotides outside the gene matches: 6. Germline CDR1 is DFQATT and CDR2 is SNEGSKA (reference sequence). The CDR3 consists of 15 residues.